The clone carrying this TCR beta chain was recorded many times. This specimen comes from a study of T cells in Graves' hyperthyroidism and ophthalmopathy. Regions amplified from RNA transcripts were the TCR beta CDR3 regions. A first-round RT-PCR of the TCR CDR3 used the HTBI primer set. Using its own MiXCR run on the multiplex PCR reads, TCRdb lists one record per CDR3 protein. Here the sample spans fewer than 650,000 distinct CDR3 sequences, roughly 15% being singletons. Clinical symptoms, serum thyroxine and TRAb, thyroid ultrasound and orbital computed tomography were used for the diagnoses. V was cut by 3 bases and J by 5 bases, with 13 bases left in between. The CDR3 runs to 14 residues.

The sequencing sample was made of blood. The TCR originated in a woman aged 35 to 49 with Graves' ophthalmopathy. The genes are TRBV12-3 or TRBV12-4 and TRBJ1-2; no firm D call. The CDR3 loop is CASSFRSVKYGYTF. The CDR3 DNA is TGTGCCAGCAGTTTTCGCAGTGTTAAGTATGGCTACACCTTC.